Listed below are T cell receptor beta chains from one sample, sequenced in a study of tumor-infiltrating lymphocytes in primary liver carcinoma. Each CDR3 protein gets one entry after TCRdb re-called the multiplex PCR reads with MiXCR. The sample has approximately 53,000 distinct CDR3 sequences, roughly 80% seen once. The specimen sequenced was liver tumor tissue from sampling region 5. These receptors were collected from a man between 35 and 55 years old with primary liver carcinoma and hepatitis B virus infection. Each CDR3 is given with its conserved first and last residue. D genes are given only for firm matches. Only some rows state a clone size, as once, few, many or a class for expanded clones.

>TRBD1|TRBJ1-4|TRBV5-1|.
TGCGCCAGCAGCTTGGGCGGACAGGGCGATGAAAAACTGTTTTTT
CASSLGGQGDEKLFF
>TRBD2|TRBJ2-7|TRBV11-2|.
TGTGCCAGCAGCTATGGGACTAGCGGGCTAGCCTACGAGCAATACTTC
CASSYGTSGLAYEQYF
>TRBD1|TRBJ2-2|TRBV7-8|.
TGTGCCAGCAGCGCAGGGACAGGGGGCACCGAGGAGCTGTTTTTT
CASSAGTGGTEELFF
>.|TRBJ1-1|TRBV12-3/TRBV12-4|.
TGTGTCAGCAGCTCTAGTGACAGCAACACTGAGGCTTTCTTT
CVSSSSDSNTEAFF
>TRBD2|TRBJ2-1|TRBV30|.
TGTGCCTGGAGTGCCAGCGGGATCAATGAGCAGTTCTTC
CAWSASGINEQFF
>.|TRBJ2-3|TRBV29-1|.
TGTGGCTCCGGCGCTAGCACAGATACGCAGTATTTT
CGSGASTDTQYF
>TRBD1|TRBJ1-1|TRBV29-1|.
TGCAGCGCTGCCCTGGGGGACAGGAGAAGCACCGAAGCTTTCTTT
CSAALGDRRSTEAFF
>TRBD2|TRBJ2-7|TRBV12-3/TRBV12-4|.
TGTGCCAGCAATCCTAGCGGGAACTACGAGCAATACTTC
CASNPSGNYEQYF
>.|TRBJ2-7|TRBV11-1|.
TGTGCCGGCAGCTCATCCCGGGATTCTTCCTACGAGCAGTACTTC
CAGSSSRDSSYEQYF
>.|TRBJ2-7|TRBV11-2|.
TGTGTCAGCAGCTTGAGGGATGGGAGGACTTGCGGGCTCAGCTCCTACGAGCAGTACTTC
CVSSLRDGRTCGLSSYEQYF
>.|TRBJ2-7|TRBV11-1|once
TGTGCCAGCAGCTTAGGGCCGGCGGGTCAAAGCTCATACGAGCAGAACTTC
CASSLGPAGQSSYEQNF
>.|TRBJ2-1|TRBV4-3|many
TGCGCCAGCAGCCAAGGTCGGACGGGCTTCTACAATGAGCAGTTCTTC
CASSQGRTGFYNEQFF
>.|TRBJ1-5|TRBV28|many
TGTGCCAGCAGTTTAGGGAGGGGGCAGCCCCAGCATTTT
CASSLGRGQPQHF
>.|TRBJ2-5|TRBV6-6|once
TGTGCCTGTAGTTACTCGACGATAGAGACCCAGTACTTC
CACSYSTIETQYF
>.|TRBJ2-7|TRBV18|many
TGTGCCAGCTCACCTGGACCGATCTACGAGCAGTACTTC
CASSPGPIYEQYF
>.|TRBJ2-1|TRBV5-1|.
TGCACCAGCAGCTTGGTCAGGGCCGAGCAATTCTTC
CTSSLVRAEQFF